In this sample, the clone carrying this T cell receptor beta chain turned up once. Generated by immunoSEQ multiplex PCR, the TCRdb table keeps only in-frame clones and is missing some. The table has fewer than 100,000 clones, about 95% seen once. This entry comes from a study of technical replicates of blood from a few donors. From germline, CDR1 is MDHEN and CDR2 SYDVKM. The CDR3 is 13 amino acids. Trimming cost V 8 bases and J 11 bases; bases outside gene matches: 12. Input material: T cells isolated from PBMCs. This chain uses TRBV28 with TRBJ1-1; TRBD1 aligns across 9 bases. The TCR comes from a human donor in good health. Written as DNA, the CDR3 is TGTGCCAGCGGAATCGGGACAGGGTCTTTCGCTTTCTTT. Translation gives CASGIGTGSFAFF.